This record covers a single T cell receptor (beta chain). Its antigen is currently unknown. The data belong to a study of blood T cells in healthy people across ages. Next came a second PCR, run for roughly 6 to 11 cycles, which used a sample-barcoded 5' primer along with a J-beta primer mix. TCRdb analysed the 5' RACE reads with MiXCR anew, one entry per CDR3 protein. The table lists hundreds of thousands of distinct CDR3 sequences, approximately 53% of them singletons. General observations from the study: Older individuals had lower TCR beta diversity per million T cells (the decline was roughly linear). The donors' CMV status was not determined, possibly confounding changes in expanded clonotypes.

V lost 3 bases and J 0 bases, leaving 9 bases between the germline ends. The CDR3 is 15 amino acids. Germline CDR1 reads LNHNV; CDR2 reads YYDKDF (reference sequence). Source material: blood. The chain couples TRBV15 to TRBJ2-1; D perhaps matches TRBD2 (6 bases). The source of this sequence is a man aged 35 to 55 in good health. Here the CDR3 reads CATSSRDSSYNEQFF. DNA of the CDR3: TGTGCCACCAGCAGCCGGGACTCCTCCTACAATGAGCAGTTCTTC.